A single sample is the source of the 10 T cell receptor beta chains below, sequenced in a study of blood T cell repertoires in COVID-19. Generated by immunoSEQ multiplex PCR, the TCRdb table keeps only in-frame clones and is missing some. The sample shows about 250,000 clones, 88% of them seen only once. Sequenced material: peripheral blood. All receptors derive from a woman in her 30s with COVID-19, enrolled during active disease.

The CDR3 spells CASSPGGWSANEKLFF. The CDR3 DNA reads TGTGCCAGCTCACCCGGAGGGTGGTCAGCTAATGAAAAACTGTTTTTT. The chain is built from TRBV18 and TRBJ1-4; D unclear. This CDR3 has 16 amino acids. V gave up 3 bases and J gave up 3 bases, with 14 bases separating them. Germline-derived CDR1 and CDR2 are KGHSH and LQKENI.

The chain has TRBV4-3 and TRBJ2-7; 9 bases agree with TRBD2. Germline-derived CDR1 and CDR2 are LGHNA and YSLEER. The J segment lost 0 bases and the V segment lost 4 bases, leaving 4 bases of the junction unmatched. This CDR3 has 15 residues. CDR3 amino acids: CASSRERGASYEQYF. The DNA for the CDR3 is TGCGCCAGCAGCCGGGAGCGGGGGGCCTCCTACGAGCAGTACTTC.

V and J are TRBV7-2 and TRBJ1-6; possible D gene TRBD1, 5 bases. The CDR3 loop spans 15 amino acids. The germline CDR1 and CDR2 sequences are SGHTA and FQGNSA. The V and J ends lost 5 bases and 7 bases respectively, with 15 bases between them. The CDR3 loop reads CASSLDGGSNSPLHF. The CDR3 DNA sequence: TGTGCCAGCAGCCTGGACGGGGGATCCAATTCACCCCTCCACTTT.

This clone was observed a handful of times. This chain uses TRBV6-2 or TRBV6-3 with TRBJ2-7; 7 nucleotides match TRBD2. Unmatched junction bases numbered 5, after V lost 2 bases and J lost 4 bases. Germline V gene lookup returns CDR1 MNHEY and CDR2 SVGEGT. This CDR3 is built from 14 residues. In DNA form, the CDR3 reads TGTGCCAGCAGTTACGCGGGGGATCGGTACGAGCAGTACTTC. As protein: CASSYAGDRYEQYF.

This chain connects TRBV5-1 to TRBJ2-4, with D possibly TRBD1 on 5 matching bases. Trimming took off 5 bases at V and 6 bases at J, with 15 bases between the two ends. Germline V gene sequence: CDR1 SGHRS, CDR2 YFSETQ. The CDR3 spans 14 residues. DNA for the CDR3: TGCGCCAGCAGAAACTACGACAGCCCAAACATTCAGTACTTC. Translation gives CASRNYDSPNIQYF.

V usage is TRBV15 and J usage is TRBJ2-7; D uncertain. V was pared by 0 bases and J by 0 bases, with 9 bases between. The CDR3 consists of 15 residues. Germline CDR1 LNHNV, CDR2 YYDKDF (reference sequence). The chain's CDR3 is CATSRDRQVSYEQYV. The CDR3 DNA reads TGTGCCACCAGCAGAGATCGGCAGGTCTCCTACGAGCAGTACGTC.

The chain uses TRBV5-1 and TRBJ1-2; 8 positions agree with TRBD1. Germline V gene sequence: CDR1 SGHRS, CDR2 YFSETQ. The ends lost 4 bases at V and 2 bases at J; junction bases unmatched: 7. CDR3 size: 15 residues. CDR3 nucleotide sequence: TGCGCCAGCAGCAACCAGGGGGCTGGGAACTATGGCTACACCTTC. It translates to CASSNQGAGNYGYTF.

The J gene is TRBJ2-3, the V gene TRBV7-9; D remains unclear. This CDR3 spans 13 amino acids. Trimming stripped 5 bases from V and 2 bases from J, with 8 bases between. Germline V gene lookup returns CDR1 SEHNR and CDR2 FQNEAQ (reference sequence). This chain's CDR3 is CASSLAPTDTQYF. As DNA, the CDR3 is TGTGCCAGCAGCCTGGCCCCCACAGATACGCAGTATTTT.

The chain uses TRBV3-1 (or the pseudogene TRBV3-2) and TRBJ2-3, with unresolved D. Trimming removed 6 bases at V and 2 bases at J, with 12 bases between. The CDR3 runs to 14 residues. Germline V gene lookup returns CDR1 LGHDT and CDR2 YNNKEL (reference sequence). As DNA, the CDR3 is TGTGCCAGCAGTGTCCTAGGTCCCACAGATACGCAGTATTTT. The encoded protein is CASSVLGPTDTQYF.

The chain is built from TRBV13 and TRBJ1-6; no definite D call. V shed 6 bases and J shed 9 bases, with 9 bases lying between them. Germline CDR1 and CDR2: PRHDT and FYEKMQ (reference sequence). This CDR3 comprises 12 residues. CDR3 region: CASRYLGSPLHF. CDR3 DNA sequence: TGTGCCAGCAGATATCTAGGTTCACCCCTCCACTTT.